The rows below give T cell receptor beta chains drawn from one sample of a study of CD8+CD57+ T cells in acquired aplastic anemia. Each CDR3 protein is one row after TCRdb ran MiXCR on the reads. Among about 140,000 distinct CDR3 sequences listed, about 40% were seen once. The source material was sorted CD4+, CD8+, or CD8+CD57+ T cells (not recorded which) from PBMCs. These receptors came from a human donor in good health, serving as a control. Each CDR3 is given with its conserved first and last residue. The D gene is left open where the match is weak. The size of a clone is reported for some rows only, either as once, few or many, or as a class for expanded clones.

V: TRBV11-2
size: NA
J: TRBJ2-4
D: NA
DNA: TGTGCCAGCAGCTTAGGGATTACAGGGGCCAAAAACATTCAGTACTTC
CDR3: CASSLGITGAKNIQYF

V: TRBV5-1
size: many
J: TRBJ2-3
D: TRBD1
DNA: TGCGCCAGCACCCCCGACAGGGCCCCAGATACGCAGTATTTT
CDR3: CASTPDRAPDTQYF

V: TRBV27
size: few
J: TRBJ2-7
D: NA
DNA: TGTGCCAGCAGTTTAACCTCGGGGGTAGCTACAGGATCCTACGAGCAGTACTTC
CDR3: CASSLTSGVATGSYEQYF

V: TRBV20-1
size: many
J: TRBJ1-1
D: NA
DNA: TGCAGTGCTAGAAGGCTGGAAGGCACTGAAGCTTTCTTT
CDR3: CSARRLEGTEAFF

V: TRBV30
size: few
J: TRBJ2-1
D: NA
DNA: TGTGCCTGGAGTGTGTCCGCGGGGTACGATGAGCAGTTCTTC
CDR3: CAWSVSAGYDEQFF

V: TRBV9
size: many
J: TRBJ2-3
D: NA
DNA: TGTGCCAGCAGCGTAGTCCCAGCTAGCACAGATACGCAGTATTTT
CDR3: CASSVVPASTDTQYF

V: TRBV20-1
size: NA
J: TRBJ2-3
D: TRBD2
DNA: TGCAGTCCTAGACCGACTAGCATCGGGGATACGCAGTATTTC
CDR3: CSPRPTSIGDTQYF

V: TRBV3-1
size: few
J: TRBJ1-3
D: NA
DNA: TGTGCCAGCAGGTTACTCTCTGGAAACACCATATATTTT
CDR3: CASRLLSGNTIYF

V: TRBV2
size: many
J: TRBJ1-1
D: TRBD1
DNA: TGTGCCAGCAGAAACGACAGGGTGGTAGATACTGAAGCTTTCTTT
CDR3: CASRNDRVVDTEAFF

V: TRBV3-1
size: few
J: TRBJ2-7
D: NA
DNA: TGTGCCAGCAGCCGGACAACCTACGAGCAGTGCTTC
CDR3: CASSRTTYEQCF

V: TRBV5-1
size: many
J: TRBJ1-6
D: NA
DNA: TGCGCCAGCAGCTTGGTAATGGAGGGTAATTCACCCCTCCACTTT
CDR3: CASSLVMEGNSPLHF

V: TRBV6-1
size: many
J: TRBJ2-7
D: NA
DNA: TGTGCCAGCAAGTTCACAGGGGAGGACTACGAGCAGTACTTC
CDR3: CASKFTGEDYEQYF

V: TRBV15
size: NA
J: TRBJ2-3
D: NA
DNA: TGTGCCACCAGCAACCGGACCGACTCGGGTAGCACAGATACGCAGTATTTT
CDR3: CATSNRTDSGSTDTQYF

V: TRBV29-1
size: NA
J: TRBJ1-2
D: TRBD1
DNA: TGCAGCGTTGAAACTCCGAGACAGGGGGGCTATGGCTACGCCTTC
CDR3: CSVETPRQGGYGYAF

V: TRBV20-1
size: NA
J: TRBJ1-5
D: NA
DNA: TGCAGTGCTGCATCAGATTCTGATCAGCCCCAGCATTTT
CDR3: CSAASDSDQPQHF

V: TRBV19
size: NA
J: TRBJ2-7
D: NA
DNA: TGTGCCAGTAGTAGGGGAGTAGGGTTCTACGAGCAGTACTTC
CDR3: CASSRGVGFYEQYF

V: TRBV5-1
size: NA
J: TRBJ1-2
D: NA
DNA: TGCGCCAGCAGCTTAGCAGGGATCAACGGCTACACCTTC
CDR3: CASSLAGINGYTF

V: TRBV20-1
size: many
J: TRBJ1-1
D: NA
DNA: TGCAGTGCTAGAGATGATAAGGCGGCGTGGGAGAACACTGAAGCTTTCTTT
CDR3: CSARDDKAAWENTEAFF

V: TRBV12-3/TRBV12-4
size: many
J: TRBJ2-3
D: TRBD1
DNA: TGTGCCAGCAGTAAGAAGCGTCCCGGGACAGGGGGACATACGCAGTATTTT
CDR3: CASSKKRPGTGGHTQYF

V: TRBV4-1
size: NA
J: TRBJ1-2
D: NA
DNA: TGCGCCAGCAGCCAAGTATTTGACAGGAGCTATGGCTACACCTTC
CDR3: CASSQVFDRSYGYTF

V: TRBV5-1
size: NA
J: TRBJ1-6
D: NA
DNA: TGCGCCAGCAGCTTCGGGGAGGGCACCTATAATTCACCCCTCCACTTT
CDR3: CASSFGEGTYNSPLHF

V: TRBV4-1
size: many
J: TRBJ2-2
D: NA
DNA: TGCGCCAGCAGCCAAGATCTGGAGACAGAGCTCACCGGGGAGCTGTTTTTT
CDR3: CASSQDLETELTGELFF

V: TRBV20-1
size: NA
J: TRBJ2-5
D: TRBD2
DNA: TGCAGTGCTACCCTCTCTAGCGGGGGGGTCGGCCAAGAGACCCAGTACTTC
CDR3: CSATLSSGGVGQETQYF

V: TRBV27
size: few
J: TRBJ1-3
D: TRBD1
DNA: TGTGCCAGCAGTTTAACAGGGGGTATCTCTGGAAACACCATATATTTT
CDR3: CASSLTGGISGNTIYF

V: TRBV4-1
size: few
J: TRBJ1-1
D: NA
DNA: TGCGCCAGCAGCCCGAATTATTTAGGTGGGACCACTGAAGCTTTCTTT
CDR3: CASSPNYLGGTTEAFF

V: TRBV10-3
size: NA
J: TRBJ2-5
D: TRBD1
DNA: TGTGCCATCAGTGCCGGACAGGGAGAGACCCAGTACTTC
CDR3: CAISAGQGETQYF

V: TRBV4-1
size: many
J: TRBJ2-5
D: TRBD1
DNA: TGCGCCAGCAGCCAAGGACAGGGGGCGGAGACCCAGTACTTC
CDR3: CASSQGQGAETQYF

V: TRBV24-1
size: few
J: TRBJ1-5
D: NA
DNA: TGTGCCACCAGTGATGGGGGTAACGGCAATCAGCCCCAGCATTTT
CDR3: CATSDGGNGNQPQHF

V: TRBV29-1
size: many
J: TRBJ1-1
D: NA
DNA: TGCAGCGGTGTGGGGGGGACGGTTGCTTTCTTT
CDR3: CSGVGGTVAFF

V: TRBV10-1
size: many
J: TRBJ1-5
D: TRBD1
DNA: TGCGCCAGCAAAACGACAGGGCCAAACAATCAGCCCCAGCATTTT
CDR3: CASKTTGPNNQPQHF

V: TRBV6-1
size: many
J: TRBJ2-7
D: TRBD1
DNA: TGTGCCAGCATCCTGCAGGGGGCTAGCTCCTACGAGCAGTACTTC
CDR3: CASILQGASSYEQYF

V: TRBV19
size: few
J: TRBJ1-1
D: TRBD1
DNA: TGTGCCAGTAGTATTCGGCGGACAGGGTCTGGCACTGAAGCTATCTTT
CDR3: CASSIRRTGSGTEAIF

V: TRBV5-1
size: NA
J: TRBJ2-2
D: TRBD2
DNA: TGCGCCAGCAGCGAAACGTGGCTAGCGGGGGGCAACACCGGGGAGCTGTTTTTT
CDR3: CASSETWLAGGNTGELFF

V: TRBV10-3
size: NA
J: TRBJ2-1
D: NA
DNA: TGTGCCATCAGTGAGTTGGGGAATGAGCAGTTCTTC
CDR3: CAISELGNEQFF

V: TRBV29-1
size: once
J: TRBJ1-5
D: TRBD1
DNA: TGCAGTGCTGGGACAGGAAGTCAGCCCCAGCATTTT
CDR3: CSAGTGSQPQHF

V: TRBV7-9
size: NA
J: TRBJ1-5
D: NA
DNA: TGTGCCAGCTCCTCCGATAGCAATCAGCCCCAGCATTTT
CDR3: CASSSDSNQPQHF

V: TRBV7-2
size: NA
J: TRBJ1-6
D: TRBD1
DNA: TGTGCCAGCAGCTCCCGGACAGGGGGCTCACCCCTCCACTTT
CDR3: CASSSRTGGSPLHF

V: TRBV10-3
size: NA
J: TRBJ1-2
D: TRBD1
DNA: TGTGCCTCCAGTCCCGGGACAGGGTTCTATGGCTACACCTTC
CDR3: CASSPGTGFYGYTF

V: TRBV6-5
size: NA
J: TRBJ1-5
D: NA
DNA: TGTGCCACTTGGGGAGGGCCGGGCCAGCCCCAGCATTTT
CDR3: CATWGGPGQPQHF

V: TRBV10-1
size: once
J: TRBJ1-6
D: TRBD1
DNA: TGCGCCAGCAGCCATCTCGACAGGGGAGGGAATTCACCCCTCCACTTT
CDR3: CASSHLDRGGNSPLHF

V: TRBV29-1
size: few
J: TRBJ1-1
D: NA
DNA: TGCAGCGTGGCGGAGCAGGGTACAGCTTTCTTT
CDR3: CSVAEQGTAFF

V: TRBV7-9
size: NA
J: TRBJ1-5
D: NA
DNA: TGTGCCAGCAGCTTCGAGGGACAGCCCCAGCATTTT
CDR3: CASSFEGQPQHF